Listed here are 27 T cell receptor beta chains from one sample, sequenced in a study of graft-versus-host responses after intestinal transplantation. Plated together were 200,000 CFSE-labeled responder cells and 200,000 irradiated, violet-dye-labeled stimulator cells. Generated by immunoSEQ multiplex PCR, the TCRdb table keeps only in-frame clones and is missing some. The sample contains about 10,000 clones, 35% to 40% of which appear only once. This material consisted of alloreactive CD8+ T cells from a mixed lymphocyte reaction culture, taken before intestinal transplant. Sample subset: CFSE-low proliferating T cells sorted from roughly 6-day pre-transplant mixed lymphocyte reaction (GvH or HvG direction). The receptors were gathered from a human patient who received an intestinal transplant.

This clone was picked up a small number of times. CDR3 loop: CASSQDRGEDTQYF. DNA for the CDR3: TGTGCCAGCAGCCAAGACAGGGGTGAAGATACGCAGTATTTT. The chain employs TRBV4-2 and TRBJ2-3, with a tentative D call TRBD1 (6 bases). CDR3 length: 14 amino acids. V lost 0 bases to trimming and J lost 5 bases, with 9 bases between them. The germline CDR1 and CDR2 sequences are LGHNA and YNFKEQ.

The rearrangement links TRBV7-9 to TRBJ1-5; D might be TRBD1 (5 bases). With 5 bases removed from V and 5 bases from J, the gap between germline ends came to 13 bases. The germline gives CDR1 SEHNR, CDR2 FQNEAQ (reference sequence). This CDR3 is built from 14 residues. CDR3 DNA sequence: TGTGCCAGCAGCGCCTCGGGGGGATATCAGCCCCAGCATTTT. Translated: CASSASGGYQPQHF.

This clone occurred a few times. The chain links TRBV6-1 to TRBJ2-1, with 9 nucleotides matching TRBD1. The CDR3 spans 13 residues. Losses at the gene ends were 6 bases for V and 6 bases for J; bases not matched to a gene: 3. CDR1 MNHNS and CDR2 SASEGT come from the germline V gene. DNA of the CDR3: TGTGCCAGCAGCTTGGGACAGGGCAATGAGCAGTTCTTC. It encodes CASSLGQGNEQFF.

The chain employs TRBV28 and TRBJ2-7, with 7 bases lining up with TRBD1. J gave up 2 bases and V 5 bases, and 3 bases lay outside the gene matches. This CDR3 has 13 residues. Looked up from germline, CDR1 is MDHEN and CDR2 is SYDVKM. CDR3 sequence: CASSEDRTYEQYF. The CDR3 DNA reads as TGTGCCAGCAGTGAGGACAGGACCTACGAGCAGTACTTC.

Relative to its sample, this clone is medium-sized. The V gene is TRBV4-1, the J gene TRBJ2-7; TRBD2 is a possible D gene (6 bases). Trimming removed 4 bases at V and 3 bases at J, with 7 bases between. This CDR3 region has 12 residues. The germline gives CDR1 MGHRA, CDR2 YSYEKL. This chain's CDR3 is CASSPGGYEQYF. CDR3 nucleotide sequence: TGCGCCAGCAGCCCCGGGGGCTACGAGCAGTACTTC.

This rearrangement joins TRBV5-4 to TRBJ2-5; D unresolved. Germline lookup yields CDR1 SGHNT and CDR2 YYREEE (reference sequence). CDR3 size: 11 residues. Trimming took off 4 bases at V and 5 bases at J, with 6 bases between the two ends. The CDR3 region has the DNA TGTGCCAGCAGCCCGAGGGAGACCCAGTACTTC. Its translation: CASSPRETQYF.

This chain uses TRBV9 with TRBJ2-7, with D possibly being TRBD2 (7 bases). The V end lost 0 bases, the J end lost 3 bases, and 13 bases lay between the germline ends. CDR3 length: 15 residues. The germline V gene encodes CDR1 SGDLS and CDR2 YYNGEE. CDR3 region: CASSVGWGGGYEQYF. Written as DNA, the CDR3 is TGTGCCAGCAGCGTAGGTTGGGGAGGGGGCTACGAGCAGTACTTC. The full variable domain, its missing parts supplied by reference TRBV9 and TRBJ2-7, is DSGVTQTPKHLITATGQRVTLRCSPRSGDLSVYWYQQSLDQGLQFLIQYYNGEERAKGNILERFSAQQFPDLHSELNLSSLELGDSALYFCASSVGWGGGYEQYFGPGTRLTVT.

This clone has only a few counts. This chain links TRBV7-9 with TRBJ2-3, with 13 bases aligning to TRBD2. V gave up 6 bases and J gave up 5 bases; unmatched junction bases: 8. CDR1 is SEHNR, CDR2 FQNEAQ, per germline (reference sequence). This CDR3 has 16 amino acids. DNA for the CDR3: TGTGCCAGCAGTCCTACTAGCGGGGGGGCCGTAGATACGCAGTATTTT. Its protein product is CASSPTSGGAVDTQYF.

The chain couples TRBV19 to TRBJ1-5; D unclear. This CDR3 contains 13 residues. Germline-derived CDR1 and CDR2 are LNHDA and SQIVND (reference sequence). Trimming pared 2 bases from V and 5 bases from J, leaving 7 bases between. Here the CDR3 reads CASSIREHQPQHF. The CDR3 bases are TGTGCCAGTAGTATAAGGGAGCATCAGCCCCAGCATTTT.

This clone was recorded a few times. This chain links TRBV6-1 with TRBJ2-7; 9 nucleotides match TRBD1. V lost 8 bases and J lost 1; bases outside the gene matches: 3. From germline, CDR1 is MNHNS and CDR2 SASEGT. CDR3 length: 13 amino acids. CDR3: CASGQGLSYEQYF. For the CDR3, the DNA is TGTGCCAGCGGACAGGGGCTTTCCTACGAGCAGTACTTC.

The chain employs TRBV2 and TRBJ2-1; 9 nucleotides match TRBD1. The CDR3 is 15 residues long. CDR1 and CDR2 (germline): SNHLY, FYNNEI. The ends lost 1 base at V and 5 bases at J; junction bases unmatched: 3. CDR3: CASSEVGDRDNEQFF. Written as DNA, the CDR3 is TGTGCCAGCAGTGAAGTCGGGGACAGGGACAATGAGCAGTTCTTC.

This chain connects TRBV6-1 to TRBJ1-5, with a tentative D call TRBD1 (5 bases). V was pared by 7 bases and J by 5 bases, with 18 bases between. Germline CDR1 MNHNS, CDR2 SASEGT. CDR3 length: 15 amino acids. CDR3 in amino acids: CASTSTRWGDQPQHF. CDR3 nucleotide sequence: TGTGCCAGCACCTCTACGAGGTGGGGGGATCAGCCCCAGCATTTT.

The chain links TRBV9 to TRBJ1-1; D gene uncertain. This CDR3 spans 13 amino acids. The V end was cut by 0 bases, the J end by 6 bases, with 9 bases between. The V gene's germline CDR1 is SGDLS and CDR2 YYNGEE. The CDR3 nucleotides are TGTGCCAGCAGCGTAGACTGGAGCGCTGAAGCTTTCTTT. Protein sequence: CASSVDWSAEAFF.

This clone was observed a few times. The CDR3: CASSLFTGLATYNEQFF. The CDR3 coding sequence is TGTGCCAGCAGTCTCTTCACGGGACTAGCGACCTACAATGAGCAGTTCTTC. The V and J genes are TRBV28 and TRBJ2-1; 10 nucleotides match TRBD2. This CDR3 has 17 amino acids. V lost 5 bases, J lost 2 bases, and 9 bases stayed unmatched. Germline V CDR1 and CDR2: MDHEN, SYDVKM.

The J gene is TRBJ2-1, the V gene TRBV19, with a possible D match to TRBD1 (6 bases). This CDR3 contains 13 residues. CDR1 is LNHDA and CDR2 is SQIVND in the germline V gene (reference sequence). The ends were cut back, 5 bases at V and 7 bases at J, with 12 bases in the middle. DNA for the CDR3: TGTGCCAGTAGTCGGACAGTTTGGAATGAGCAGTTCTTC. Translating it yields CASSRTVWNEQFF.

This clone was picked up a small number of times. The chain couples TRBV7-8 to TRBJ1-2; TRBD1 is a possible D gene (5 bases). Trimming took off 5 bases at V and 0 bases at J, with 13 bases between the two ends. Germline CDR1 SGHVS, CDR2 FQNEAQ. The CDR3 totals 15 residues. CDR3 DNA: TGTGCCAGCAGCGCCTACAGGAAAGCTAACTATGGCTACACCTTC. It translates to CASSAYRKANYGYTF.

CDR3 amino acids: CASSVGDRVQETQYF. As DNA, the CDR3 is TGTGCCAGCAGCGTAGGGGACAGAGTCCAAGAGACCCAGTACTTC. The chain has TRBV9 and TRBJ2-5; 7 nucleotides line up with TRBD1. The ends lost 0 bases at V and 1 base at J; junction bases unmatched: 3. CDR3 length: 15 amino acids. Germline lookup yields CDR1 SGDLS and CDR2 YYNGEE.

By share, this clone counts as medium-sized. This chain uses TRBV2 with TRBJ2-2, with D possibly being TRBD2 (7 bases). The CDR3 has 16 amino acids. The germline V gene encodes CDR1 SNHLY and CDR2 FYNNEI. V shed 7 bases and J shed 4 bases, with 19 bases lying between them. The CDR3 spells CASTTPKGGLTGELFF. CDR3 nucleotides: TGTGCCAGCACCACTCCGAAGGGGGGGCTCACCGGGGAGCTGTTTTTT. Full variable domain (outside the CDR3, taken from reference TRBV2 and TRBJ2-2): EPEVTQTPSHQVTQMGQEVILRCVPISNHLYFYWYRQILGQKVEFLVSFYNNEISEKSEIFDDQFSVERPDGSNFTLKIRSTKLEDSAMYFCASTTPKGGLTGELFFGEGSRLTVL.

Only a few counts were recorded for this clone. This sequence joins TRBV28 and TRBJ2-3; 7 bases match TRBD2. CDR3 length equals 14 residues. Germline assignment: CDR1 MDHEN and CDR2 SYDVKM. V was pared by 6 bases and J by 1 base, with 4 bases of the junction left unmatched. CDR3 protein: CASSLSGGTDTQYF. CDR3 sequence (DNA): TGTGCCAGCAGCCTCAGCGGGGGCACAGATACGCAGTATTTT.

This rearrangement joins TRBV10-1 to TRBJ2-5; 9 bases line up with TRBD1. Germline V CDR1 and CDR2: WNHNN, SYGVQD (reference sequence). Trimming took 6 bases from V and 4 from J; bases not matched to a gene: 15. The CDR3 extends over 17 amino acids. The CDR3 nucleotides read TGCGCCAGCAGCCCCAAAAGGGACAGGGAAAACCCAGAGACCCAGTACTTC. Protein product: CASSPKRDRENPETQYF.

This clone was observed a few times. CDR3 sequence (DNA): TGTGCCAGCAGCCTCGAGGCAGGGGGCTCCTACGAGCAGTACTTC. Translated: CASSLEAGGSYEQYF. This rearrangement joins TRBV11-2 to TRBJ2-7, with 7 nucleotides matching TRBD1. Germline V gene lookup returns CDR1 SGHAT and CDR2 FQNNGV. With 5 bases clipped from V and 0 bases from J, the junction kept 7 bases outside the gene matches. The CDR3 consists of 15 residues. The full variable domain, its missing parts supplied by reference TRBV11-2 and TRBJ2-7, is EAGVAQSPRYKIIEKRQSVAFWCNPISGHATLYWYQQILGQGPKLLIQFQNNGVVDDSQLPKDRFSAERLKGVDSTLKIQPAKLEDSAVYLCASSLEAGGSYEQYFGPGTRLTVT.

Notes on this clone: Germline is not matched at one junction end, which may reflect a read error. The chain employs TRBV7-7 and TRBJ2-1, with TRBD1 matching 8 bases. This CDR3 has 13 residues. Germline CDR1 SSHAT, CDR2 FNYEAQ (reference sequence). CDR3 loop: CASSPTGDNEQFF. For the CDR3, the DNA is TGTGCTAGCAGCCCGACAGGGGACAATGAGCAGTTCTTC.

This chain links TRBV27 with TRBJ2-6; the D is unclear. The CDR3 has 17 residues. Germline V gene data show CDR1 as MNHEY and CDR2 as SMNVEV (reference sequence). Trimming pared 9 bases from V and 0 bases from J, leaving 18 bases between. The CDR3 loop reads CASTPLFLASGANVLTF. Here the CDR3 DNA reads TGTGCCAGTACCCCCCTCTTCTTGGCCTCTGGGGCCAACGTCCTGACTTTC.

The chain recombines TRBV27 with TRBJ2-2, with D possibly being TRBD1 (6 bases). Germline V CDR1 and CDR2: MNHEY, SMNVEV (reference sequence). Trimming left V 7 bases short and J 7 bases short, with 16 bases between. The CDR3 spans 14 residues. The CDR3 bases are TGTGCCAGCACACCCGGGACACGGGGCGGGGAGCTGTTTTTT. Protein sequence: CASTPGTRGGELFF.

V usage is TRBV10-3 and J usage is TRBJ2-2; perhaps TRBD2 as D (5 bases). The CDR3 is made up of 19 amino acids. V was clipped by 3 bases and J by 0 bases, with 20 bases between them. Germline lookup yields CDR1 ENHRY and CDR2 SYGVKD. CDR3 protein: CAISDMSDGKTANTGELFF. In DNA, the CDR3 is TGTGCCATCAGTGATATGTCGGACGGGAAGACCGCGAACACCGGGGAGCTGTTTTTT.

This clone was recorded only once. The rearrangement uses TRBV4-1 and TRBJ2-7, with TRBD1 identical over 8 bases. Germline values: CDR1 MGHRA, CDR2 YSYEKL. V was pared by 2 bases and J by 3 bases, with 12 bases of the junction left unmatched. The CDR3 runs 17 residues. CDR3 residues: CASSQQQGVNSIYEQYF. In nucleotides, the CDR3 is TGCGCCAGCAGCCAACAACAGGGGGTCAACTCTATCTACGAGCAGTACTTC.

V gene TRBV27 combines with J gene TRBJ2-7; D unclear. CDR1 and CDR2 (germline): MNHEY, SMNVEV (reference sequence). CDR3 size: 14 residues. The V end was cut by 4 bases, the J end by 6 bases, with 16 bases between. CDR3 nucleotide sequence: TGTGCCAGCAGTTCGCAATCGCTAAGAGGCGAGCAGTACTTC. Its translation is CASSSQSLRGEQYF.